Described below is a single T cell receptor (beta chain) sequence and its context. Its ends do not fully match the called genes, so a read error is possible. This sample stems from a study of tumor and adjacent non-tumor tissue in lung cancer. Turning to the study itself: Approximately 4.2 million productive TCRbeta reads were obtained per sample on average.

TCRbeta libraries were built with three rounds of nested PCR, modified from ARM-PCR. TCRdb independently ran MiXCR on the multiplex PCR reads; one entry per CDR3 protein. The sample contains 65,000 to 90,000 distinct CDR3 sequences, under 70% of which appear only once. The CDR3 extends over 14 amino acids. CDR1 and CDR2 (germline): SQVTM, ANQGSEA. The template was RNA from unsorted bulk tissue. Newly diagnosed lung cancer patients had thoracic surgery in China, August–late 2014, without prior chemotherapy. The TCR originated in a woman between 65 and 79 years old with non-small cell lung cancer. Sequenced: lung tumor tissue. The J gene is TRBJ2-1, the V gene TRBV29-1; D is ambiguous. The CDR3 sequence is CSVESGLTYNEQFF. The CDR3 DNA sequence: TGCAGCGTCGAGTCCGGTCTTACCTACAATGAACAGTTCTTC.